A selection of T cell receptor beta chains follows, all from one sample in a study of cytomegalovirus exposure and HLA in healthy donors. Generated by immunoSEQ multiplex PCR, the TCRdb table keeps only in-frame clones and is missing some. This sample has 90,000 to 150,000 clones, with roughly 80% found just once. Sequences were obtained from PBMCs. The receptors here all came from a female donor in good health and CMV-seronegative. The CDR3 runs from the conserved cysteine through the conserved F or W. D genes are given only for firm matches. Only part of the rows carry a size: once, few, many, or a class if the clone is expanded.

>TRBV30|TRBJ2-7|TRBD2|.
CAWSLKRGASYEQYF
TGTGCCTGGAGTTTAAAGCGGGGAGCCTCCTACGAGCAGTACTTC
>TRBV7-9|TRBJ2-6|TRBD1|.
CASSLDLRDRSSGANVLTF
TGTGCCAGCAGCTTAGATCTCCGGGACAGGAGCTCTGGGGCCAACGTCCTGACTTTC
>TRBV5-4|TRBJ2-1|TRBD2|.
CASTSGGASDNEQFF
TGTGCCAGCACCTCCGGGGGGGCCTCGGACAATGAGCAGTTCTTC
>TRBV4-1|TRBJ2-3|.|.
CASSQGTGVPPDTQYF
TGCGCCAGCAGCCAAGGAACGGGGGTCCCACCAGATACGCAGTATTTT
>TRBV27|TRBJ2-4|.|.
CARLGEAKNIQYF
TGTGCCAGGCTCGGAGAGGCCAAAAACATTCAGTACTTC
>TRBV27|TRBJ2-7|.|.
CASSGGGQFPYEQYF
TGTGCCAGCAGTGGAGGGGGACAGTTCCCCTACGAGCAGTACTTC
>TRBV2|TRBJ1-6|TRBD1|.
CASSIGGTYNSPLHF
TGTGCCAGCAGTATAGGGGGCACCTATAATTCACCCCTCCACTTT
>TRBV7-9|TRBJ1-2|TRBD1|.
CASSPTGGYGYTF
TGTGCCAGCAGCCCGACAGGGGGCTATGGCTACACCTTC
>TRBV19|TRBJ1-1|.|.
CASSSVARFGDTEAFF
TGTGCCAGTAGTAGCGTAGCGAGGTTTGGGGACACTGAAGCTTTCTTT
>TRBV9|TRBJ2-2|.|.
CASSPGQGNTGELFF
TGTGCCAGCAGCCCTGGGCAGGGTAACACCGGGGAGCTGTTTTTT
>TRBV5-5|TRBJ1-2|.|.
CASSLVGGNYGYTF
TGTGCCAGCAGCTTGGTGGGGGGAAACTATGGCTACACCTTC
>TRBV11-2|TRBJ1-2|TRBD1|.
CASSLDRGTGHGYTF
TGTGCCAGCAGCTTAGATCGGGGGACAGGCCATGGCTACACCTTC
>TRBV27|TRBJ1-1|TRBD1|.
CASSLGQGRSGTEAFF
TGTGCCAGCAGTTTAGGACAGGGCCGTTCTGGCACTGAAGCTTTCTTT
>TRBV5-1|TRBJ2-2|TRBD1|.
CASSLARQGRGAGELFF
TGCGCCAGCAGCTTGGCCCGACAGGGTCGAGGGGCCGGGGAGCTGTTTTTT
>TRBV9|TRBJ1-2|.|.
CASSVDPGNYGYTF
TGTGCCAGCAGCGTAGACCCGGGTAACTATGGCTACACCTTC
>TRBV27|TRBJ1-5|.|few
CASSLQGPSQPQHF
TGTGCCAGCAGTCTTCAGGGTCCTTCTCAGCCCCAGCATTTT
>TRBV7-2|TRBJ1-1|TRBD1|.
CASSSRTGENTEAFF
TGTGCCAGCAGCTCCCGGACAGGGGAGAACACTGAAGCTTTCTTT
>TRBV30|TRBJ1-5|.|.
CAWSTGHMALSNQPQHF
TGTGCCTGGAGTACGGGACACATGGCTTTGAGCAATCAGCCCCAGCATTTT
>TRBV7-9|TRBJ1-6|TRBD1|.
CSSSLPGGTGSSNSPLHF
TGTTCCAGCAGCTTACCGGGCGGGACAGGGTCGTCGAATTCACCCCTCCACTTT
>TRBV7-9|TRBJ2-7|TRBD1|.
CASSYGQGLYEQYF
TGTGCCAGCAGCTATGGACAGGGGCTATACGAGCAGTACTTC
>TRBV15|TRBJ2-3|TRBD2|.
CATSSGGTSGGVTDTQYF
TGTGCCACCAGCAGCGGAGGGACTAGCGGGGGTGTCACAGATACGCAGTATTTT
>TRBV5-1|TRBJ2-5|.|once
CASSLTSGETQYF
TGCGCCAGCAGCTTAACTAGTGGCGAGACCCAGTACTTC
>TRBV29-1|TRBJ2-5|.|.
CSVDGQGGGETQYF
TGCAGCGTTGACGGTCAGGGAGGGGGAGAGACCCAGTACTTC
>TRBV5-5|TRBJ2-2|.|.
CASSLADWGLDAGELFF
TGTGCCAGCAGCTTGGCCGACTGGGGCCTCGACGCCGGGGAGCTGTTTTTT
>TRBV7-9|TRBJ1-1|.|.
CSSSLGQMNTEAFF
TGTTCCAGCAGCTTAGGGCAGATGAACACTGAAGCTTTCTTT
>TRBV6-1|TRBJ1-2|.|once
CASSEYIRYGYTF
TGTGCCAGCAGTGAATACATTCGCTATGGCTACACCTTC
>TRBV4-1|TRBJ1-6|.|few
CASSQWELNSPLHF
TGCGCCAGCAGCCAATGGGAGCTTAATTCACCCCTCCACTTT
>TRBV7-2|TRBJ1-5|TRBD1|few
CASSSDRGQPQHF
TGTGCCAGCAGCAGTGACAGGGGTCAGCCCCAGCATTTT
>TRBV6-1|TRBJ2-1|.|.
CASTIDSAYNEQFF
TGTGCCAGCACTATAGACAGTGCCTACAATGAGCAGTTCTTC
>TRBV11-2|TRBJ2-5|.|.
CASSLTPGGETQYF
TGTGCCAGCAGCTTAACACCAGGAGGAGAGACCCAGTACTTC
>TRBV19|TRBJ1-5|.|.
CATARGGALNQPQHF
TGTGCCACAGCTCGTGGAGGGGCCCTCAATCAGCCCCAGCATTTT